This T cell receptor (beta chain) derives from a study of STAT3 mutations in large granular lymphocyte leukemia. Overall study: Roughly half the longitudinally sequenced T-LGLL patients had canonical STAT3 mutations. Whole-study findings and limits: At least one immunodominant TCR beta clonotype appeared in every T-cell large granular lymphocyte leukemia patient.

Libraries were prepared by immunoSEQ multiplex PCR; TCRdb keeps only in-frame clonotypes and omits some of them. The sample holds over 9,000 clones, 65% to 90% seen once. This CDR3 has 11 amino acids. The germline V gene has CDR1 MNHEY and CDR2 SVGAGI. V was pared by 7 bases and J by 7 bases, with 10 bases between. This clone was counted once. Its antigen is not identified. The source material was peripheral blood mononuclear cells. The chain links TRBV6-5 to TRBJ2-5, with D tentatively TRBD2 (5 bases). The origin of this receptor is a man at least 80 years old with T-cell large granular lymphocyte leukemia. Some clones in this sample may be carry-over from other donors' samples. CDR3: CASIDRGTQYF. The CDR3 DNA follows: TGTGCCAGCATCGACCGGGGGACCCAGTACTTC.